The 14 T cell receptor beta chains listed next were all sequenced from one sample in a study of beta chain features in type 1 diabetes. TCRB transcripts that were expressed got sequenced, as all of the isolated RNA had been reverse transcribed. Clones were sequenced by immunoSEQ multiplex PCR, and TCRdb holds only the in-frame ones, with some missing. The sample lists approximately 470,000 clones, roughly 30% occurring once. Sample: naive CD4+ T cells from blood. These receptors were collected from a young man in good health.

The rearrangement links TRBV11-2 to TRBJ2-6; no reliable D call. Trimming took off 7 bases at V and 1 base at J, with 11 bases between the two ends. This CDR3 contains 15 residues. Germline values: CDR1 SGHAT, CDR2 FQNNGV. The CDR3 reads CASTRQTSGANVLTF. The CDR3 nucleotides read TGTGCCAGCACCCGCCAAACTTCTGGGGCCAACGTCCTGACTTTC. Complete variable domain (other parts from reference TRBV11-2 and TRBJ2-6): EAGVAQSPRYKIIEKRQSVAFWCNPISGHATLYWYQQILGQGPKLLIQFQNNGVVDDSQLPKDRFSAERLKGVDSTLKIQPAKLEDSAVYLCASTRQTSGANVLTFGAGSRLTVL.

The rearrangement uses TRBV19 and TRBJ2-4; D perhaps matches TRBD1 (6 bases). This CDR3 comprises 13 residues. Germline loops: CDR1 LNHDA, CDR2 SQIVND (reference sequence). V gave up 6 bases and J gave up 7 bases, with 13 bases separating them. CDR3 in amino acids: CASSYDRFNIQYF. In DNA form, the CDR3 reads TGTGCCAGTAGCTACGACAGGTTTAACATTCAGTACTTC.

This clone turned up a few times. The chain employs TRBV7-3 and TRBJ2-2; D may be TRBD1 (5 bases). This CDR3 comprises 14 residues. Germline assignment: CDR1 SGHTA and CDR2 FQGTGA. Trimming took off 5 bases at V and 0 bases at J, with 7 bases between the two ends. CDR3: CASSQGANTGELFF. The DNA for the CDR3 is TGTGCCAGCAGCCAGGGTGCGAACACCGGGGAGCTGTTTTTT.

This chain joins TRBV12-5 and TRBJ2-1; a possible D gene is TRBD1 (6 bases). Per the germline V gene, CDR1 is LGHNT and CDR2 is FRNRAP. V was shortened by 5 bases and J by 7 bases, with 15 bases between the two germline ends. The CDR3 is 14 amino acids. The CDR3 nucleotides are TGTGCTAGTGGTGAGGCCGGGACACGGAATGAGCAGTTCTTC. Translation gives CASGEAGTRNEQFF. The complete variable domain, with remaining parts taken from reference TRBV12-5 and TRBJ2-1, reads DARVTQTPRHKVTEMGQEVTMRCQPILGHNTVFWYRQTMMQGLELLAYFRNRAPLDDSGMPKDRFSAEMPDATLATLKIQPSEPRDSAVYFCASGEAGTRNEQFFGPGTRLTVL.

V usage is TRBV30 and J usage is TRBJ2-7, with 7 nucleotides matching TRBD2. CDR3 length: 14 amino acids. Trimming at V came to 5 bases and at J to 3 bases, leaving 10 bases not matched to a gene. Per the germline V gene, CDR1 is GTSNPN and CDR2 is SVGIG (reference sequence). The chain's CDR3 is CAWAGQRGFYEQYF. The CDR3 bases are TGTGCCTGGGCGGGGCAGCGGGGATTCTACGAGCAGTACTTC.

J is TRBJ2-7 and V is TRBV5-4, with D possibly matching TRBD1 (6 bases). Germline CDR1 reads SGHNT; CDR2 reads YYREEE (reference sequence). The CDR3 loop spans 15 amino acids. V lost 0 bases and J lost 0, with 10 bases in between. CDR3 sequence (DNA): TGTGCCAGCAGCTTGGTCCGGGGACACTCCTACGAGCAGTACTTC. It specifies CASSLVRGHSYEQYF.

This chain links TRBV5-4 with TRBJ2-7, with TRBD1 identical over 9 bases. The CDR3 runs 14 residues. The trim removed 4 bases at V and 5 bases at J, leaving 7 bases unmatched. Germline V CDR1 and CDR2: SGHNT, YYREEE (reference sequence). CDR3 bases: TGTGCCAGCAGCCGGAAACAGGGGGCGGACGAGCAGTACTTC. Its protein product is CASSRKQGADEQYF.

This chain connects TRBV2 to TRBJ2-1; D unclear. Trimming took 6 bases from V and 7 from J, leaving 10 bases between them. This CDR3 region has 12 residues. Germline V gene data show CDR1 as SNHLY and CDR2 as FYNNEI. The CDR3 sequence is CASRSDENEQFF. CDR3 bases: TGTGCCAGCAGATCGGACGAGAATGAGCAGTTCTTC.

The CDR3 loop is CASRSQLKGNTGELFF. In DNA form, the CDR3 reads TGTGCCAGCCGCTCCCAACTGAAAGGGAACACCGGGGAGCTGTTTTTT. The V call is TRBV28, the J call TRBJ2-2; D is undetermined. Germline values: CDR1 MDHEN, CDR2 SYDVKM. V dropped 8 bases and J dropped 1 base, with 17 bases sitting between them. The CDR3 has 16 residues.

The gene calls are TRBV6-6 and TRBJ1-2; D is unresolved. CDR1 and CDR2 (germline): MNHNY, SVGAGI (reference sequence). The CDR3 contains 14 residues. The germline V and J ends were trimmed by 4 bases and 0 bases, with 9 bases remaining between them. CDR3 DNA sequence: TGTGCCAGCAGTTTGGACGGAGCTAACTATGGCTACACCTTC. This sequence encodes CASSLDGANYGYTF.

The chain recombines TRBV30 with TRBJ1-5; D is unclear. The length of the CDR3 is 14 residues. CDR1 is GTSNPN and CDR2 is SVGIG in the germline V gene (reference sequence). The V and J ends lost 1 base and 0 bases respectively, with 7 bases between them. The CDR3 DNA reads as TGTGCCTGGAGTGGAGGAATTAGCAATCAGCCCCAGCATTTT. This encodes CAWSGGISNQPQHF.

Comment on this clone: The junction does not match germline at one end; this may be a read error. V gene TRBV7-7 combines with J gene TRBJ2-5, with D hard to call. Germline-derived CDR1 and CDR2 are SSHAT and FNYEAQ (reference sequence). The CDR3 is 13 residues long. In DNA form, the CDR3 reads TGTGCTAGCAGCCCTCTGAAGGAAGAGACCCAGTACTTC. Its protein is CASSPLKEETQYF. The whole variable domain, remainder taken from reference TRBV7-7 and TRBJ2-5, is GAGVSQSPRYKVTKRGQDVTLRCDPISSHATLYWYQQALGQGPEFLTYFNYEAQPDKSGLPSDRFSAERPEGSISTLTIQRTEQRDSAMYRCASSPLKEETQYFGPGTRLLVL.

V usage is TRBV4-3 and J usage is TRBJ1-1; D unresolved. V was clipped by 3 bases and J by 2 bases, with 22 bases between them. The V gene's germline CDR1 is LGHNA and CDR2 YSLEER. This CDR3 contains 18 residues. The CDR3 bases are TGCGCCAGCAGCCACATTCCGCTAGGACCAGGCCCCAACACTGAAGCTTTCTTT. Its translation: CASSHIPLGPGPNTEAFF.

This clone was recorded a few times. This chain uses TRBV4-3 with TRBJ2-6, with no clear D. The germline V gene has CDR1 LGHNA and CDR2 YSLEER. The CDR3 totals 15 residues. V was trimmed by 3 bases and J by 1 base, leaving 7 bases between them. CDR3 protein: CASSQGQSGANVLTF. CDR3 DNA sequence: TGCGCCAGCAGCCAGGGCCAGTCTGGGGCCAACGTCCTGACTTTC.